This T cell receptor beta chain was documented in a study of Graves' ophthalmopathy and Graves' hyperthyroidism. This clonotype was found many times. V lost 0 bases to trimming and J lost 12 bases, with 15 bases between them. Germline assignment: CDR1 MNHEY and CDR2 SVGAGI. CDR3 length equals 14 residues. TCR beta CDR3 amplification used RNA transcripts. In the first round, RT-PCR was carried out with HTBI primers, and a multiplex PCR formed the second round. TCRdb re-analysed the multiplex PCR reads in MiXCR, keeping a single row per CDR3 protein. This table has about 480,000 distinct CDR3 sequences, around 15% appearing once.

This TCR came from a woman in her twenties or thirties with Graves' ophthalmopathy. The sample comprised blood. This chain uses TRBV6-5 with TRBJ1-5; D ambiguous. CDR3 loop: CASSYSPRSISQHF. The CDR3 nucleotides read TGTGCCAGCAGTTACTCGCCCAGGTCGATTAGCCAGCATTTT.